A single sample gave rise to the 18 T cell receptor beta chains below, sequenced in a study of shared clonotypes between healthy human individuals. Assay used: immunoSEQ multiplex PCR; TCRdb lists only in-frame clones, some missing. In the table there are some 1,100,000 clones, about four fifths of which are singletons. Sequencing was done on a sample of memory CD4+ T cells from PBMCs. As to subset: CD45RA-negative fraction. Every receptor here comes from a man younger than 30 in good health. Some clones in this sample may be carry-over from other donors' samples.

The gene calls are TRBV7-3 and TRBJ2-5; 8 bases are shared with TRBD2. The CDR3 runs to 19 residues. Per the germline V gene, CDR1 is SGHTA and CDR2 is FQGTGA. V gave up 5 bases and J gave up 0 bases; unmatched junction bases: 17. The CDR3 loop reads CASSNTGLLAEKYQETQYF. The CDR3 coding sequence is TGTGCCAGCAGCAACACAGGGCTACTAGCGGAGAAGTACCAAGAGACCCAGTACTTC.

The J gene is TRBJ1-2, the V gene TRBV4-3; weak D call: TRBD1 (5 bases). The CDR3 runs 14 residues. Germline assignment: CDR1 LGHNA and CDR2 YSLEER. The V gene lost 0 bases and the J gene lost 3 bases, with 8 bases spanning the gap. This CDR3 reads CASSQDRGYYGYTF. The CDR3 nucleotides read TGCGCCAGCAGCCAAGATAGGGGATACTATGGCTACACCTTC.

The chain employs TRBV5-4 and TRBJ2-7, with 10 bases identical to TRBD2. There are 14 residues in the CDR3. From germline, CDR1 is SGHNT and CDR2 YYREEE (reference sequence). Trimming removed 4 bases from V and 5 bases from J; junction bases left unmatched: 6. The CDR3 nucleotides are TGTGCCAGCAGCGAGCAGCGGGGGGGTAACGAGCAGTACTTC. It encodes CASSEQRGGNEQYF. The full variable domain, its missing parts supplied by reference TRBV5-4 and TRBJ2-7, is ETGVTQSPTHLIKTRGQQVTLRCSSQSGHNTVSWYQQALGQGPQFIFQYYREEENGRGNFPPRFSGLQFPNYSSELNVNALELDDSALYLCASSEQRGGNEQYFGPGTRLTVT.

The CDR3 loop is CASSQDVRYGYTF. The CDR3 DNA reads as TGTGCCAGCTCACAAGACGTTCGCTATGGCTACACCTTC. The V call is TRBV18, the J call TRBJ1-2, with D unclear. The CDR3 contains 13 residues. V lost 4 bases and J 4 bases, leaving 10 bases between the germline ends. CDR1 and CDR2 from the germline V gene are KGHSH and LQKENI.

The chain is built from TRBV7-7 and TRBJ1-1, with D unresolved. The CDR3 loop spans 14 amino acids. The V and J ends lost 5 bases and 1 base respectively, with 11 bases between them. Germline V lookup: CDR1 SSHAT, CDR2 FNYEAQ (reference sequence). The CDR3 sequence is CASSQIDRNTEAFF. As DNA, the CDR3 is TGTGCCAGCAGCCAGATAGATCGGAACACTGAAGCTTTCTTT.

The J gene is TRBJ2-5, the V gene TRBV28, with a possible D match to TRBD2 (6 bases). Germline loops: CDR1 MDHEN, CDR2 SYDVKM. The CDR3 is 11 residues long. The CDR3 is CTRGLQETQYF. The CDR3 DNA reads as TGTACGAGGGGACTCCAGGAGACCCAGTACTTC.

This chain links TRBV4-3 with TRBJ2-3; TRBD1 aligns across 9 bases. Germline lookup yields CDR1 LGHNA and CDR2 YSLEER. The CDR3 has 15 residues. Trimming at V came to 0 bases and at J to 3 bases, leaving 1 base not matched to a gene. The CDR3: CASSQEGQGTDTQYF. DNA of the CDR3: TGCGCCAGCAGCCAAGAGGGACAGGGAACAGATACGCAGTATTTT.

The genes are TRBV9 and TRBJ2-1; D is uncertain. Deletions cut 0 bases from V and 5 bases from J, with 6 bases between. Germline V gene data show CDR1 as SGDLS and CDR2 as YYNGEE. The length of the CDR3 is 13 residues. CDR3 loop: CASSVAPNNEQFF. The CDR3 bases are TGTGCCAGCAGCGTAGCCCCAAACAATGAGCAGTTCTTC.

This chain connects TRBV18 to TRBJ2-2; D not resolved. Germline V gene lookup returns CDR1 KGHSH and CDR2 LQKENI. V lost 3 bases and J 2 bases, leaving 10 bases between the germline ends. This CDR3 has 15 residues. The CDR3 sequence is CASSPPNSNTGELFF. CDR3 nucleotides: TGTGCCAGCTCACCCCCTAACTCAAACACCGGGGAGCTGTTTTTT.

With respect to this clone: The sample carries other DNA sequences with the same CDR3. The chain employs TRBV14 and TRBJ1-1; unclear D gene. Germline V gene lookup returns CDR1 SGHDN and CDR2 FVKESK. The ends were cut back, 0 bases at V and 1 base at J, with 3 bases in the middle. This CDR3 is built from 13 residues. The CDR3: CASSQDTNTEAFF. The DNA for the CDR3 is TGTGCCAGCAGCCAAGACACGAACACTGAAGCTTTCTTT.

The rearrangement links TRBV20-1 to TRBJ2-1; D is unclear. V gave up 5 bases and J gave up 6 bases, with 8 bases separating them. In germline, CDR1 is DFQATT, CDR2 SNEGSKA (reference sequence). There are 11 residues in the CDR3. This CDR3 is CSAWFGNEQFF. CDR3 coding DNA: TGCAGTGCTTGGTTTGGCAATGAGCAGTTCTTC.

This clone has only a few counts. This sample also contains other DNA sequences that code for the same CDR3. The gene calls are TRBV4-1 and TRBJ1-4, with TRBD1 as a possible D gene (5 bases). The ends were cut back, 4 bases at V and 10 bases at J, with 37 bases in the middle. CDR3 size: 21 residues. CDR1 is MGHRA, CDR2 YSYEKL, per germline. CDR3 in amino acids: CASSRGMKLPPSGVEKGKLFF. CDR3 DNA sequence: TGCGCCAGCAGCCGAGGAATGAAACTCCCCCCCTCGGGGGTGGAAAAGGGAAAACTGTTTTTT.

The rearrangement links TRBV7-3 to TRBJ2-7, with TRBD1 matching over 10 bases. Germline V CDR1 and CDR2: SGHTA, FQGTGA. V shed 5 bases and J 5 bases; nucleotides not matched to a gene: 12. This CDR3 region has 16 residues. CDR3 in amino acids: CASSVNPGQGFHEQYF. The CDR3 DNA sequence: TGTGCCAGCAGCGTAAATCCGGGACAGGGGTTCCACGAGCAGTACTTC.

This chain uses TRBV11-1 with TRBJ2-7; D remains unclear. The germline V and J ends were trimmed by 5 bases and 2 bases, with 4 bases remaining between them. This CDR3 contains 11 residues. Per the germline V gene, CDR1 is SGHAT and CDR2 is FQDESV (reference sequence). This CDR3 is CASSATYEQYF. The CDR3 bases are TGTGCCAGCAGCGCAACCTACGAGCAGTACTTC.

The V call is TRBV5-1, the J call TRBJ2-5, with TRBD2 as a possible D gene (6 bases). Trimming left V 6 bases short and J 2 bases short, with 17 bases between. CDR3 size: 15 residues. CDR1 and CDR2 (germline): SGHRS, YFSETQ. The CDR3 region has the DNA TGCGCCAGCACCCAATTCCTGGGGAGGCAAGAGACCCAGTACTTC. Translated, it gives CASTQFLGRQETQYF. The full variable domain, with the rest looked up from reference TRBV5-1 and TRBJ2-5, is KAGVTQTPRYLIKTRGQQVTLSCSPISGHRSVSWYQQTPGQGLQFLFEYFSETQRNKGNFPGRFSGRQFSNSRSEMNVSTLELGDSALYLCASTQFLGRQETQYFGPGTRLLVL.

This clone was recorded many times. The chain links TRBV5-1 to TRBJ2-3, with 11 bases lining up with TRBD2. V shed 7 bases and J 0 bases; nucleotides not matched to a gene: 10. The CDR3 has 17 amino acids. The germline CDR1 and CDR2 sequences are SGHRS and YFSETQ. The DNA for the CDR3 is TGCGCCAGCCGTCCCCCTGCTAGCGGGGGGAGCACAGATACGCAGTATTTT. Translating gives CASRPPASGGSTDTQYF.

The CDR3 protein is CASSLFYMDIQLFF. The CDR3, as DNA: TGTGCCAGCAGTTTATTTTACATGGACATCCAGTTGTTTTTT. The chain couples TRBV27 to TRBJ2-2; D may be TRBD1 (5 bases). The germline CDR1 and CDR2 sequences are MNHEY and SMNVEV (reference sequence). Trimming shortened V by 1 base and J by 15 bases, and 18 bases separated the two germline ends. The CDR3 consists of 14 residues.

This clone was picked up a small number of times. The same CDR3 is also encoded by other DNA sequences in this sample. The chain joins TRBV5-1 to TRBJ2-3, with TRBD1 matching over 8 bases. Trimming at V came to 3 bases and at J to 1 base, leaving 7 bases not matched to a gene. The germline gives CDR1 SGHRS, CDR2 YFSETQ. CDR3 length: 16 amino acids. The CDR3 DNA reads as TGCGCCAGCAGCTCGGGGGACAGGTGGGGCACAGATACGCAGTATTTT. Protein product: CASSSGDRWGTDTQYF.